The clone carrying this TCR beta chain was picked up one time. Its antigen is not known. The Oncomine TCR Beta short-read assay sequenced DNA from cultured CD4+ T cells. Genomic DNA was taken out of cultured CD4+ T cells by extraction. Using its own MiXCR run on the PCR reads, TCRdb lists one record per CDR3 protein. The profile shows approximately 16,000 distinct CDR3 sequences, less than 70% of them singletons. The data are from a study of vaccination and CD4 T cells after COVID-19. Study-level information: Post-vaccine specimens were obtained a median 72 days after dose two (range 14 to 241).

Indicated treatment: approximately nine-day PBMC culture with coronavirus spike peptide pools or control peptides (ViraFEST assay). On day 3 and again on day 7, fresh IL-2 medium was used to replace half the medium. CDR3 length equals 14 residues. The germline gives CDR1 SGHVS, CDR2 FQNEAQ. After removal of 11 bases from V and 4 bases from J, the junction contained 11 bases not matched to a gene. The chain employs TRBV7-8 and TRBJ2-7, with TRBD2 matching 10 bases. The input for sequencing was CD4+ T cells from blood, cultured in vitro, taken before SARS-CoV-2 vaccination. The sequence was collected from a human donor who had recovered from COVID-19. In DNA form, the CDR3 reads TGTGCCTCAACTGAGGCTAGCGGGGGATACGAGCAGTACTTC. Translation: CASTEASGGYEQYF. Based on the CDR3 plus reference TRBV7-8 and TRBJ2-7, the full variable domain is GAGVSQSPRYKVAKRGQDVALRCDPISGHVSLFWYQQALGQGPEFLTYFQNEAQLDKSGLPSDRFFAERPEGSVSTLKIQRTQQEDSAVYLCASTEASGGYEQYFGPGTRLTVT.